One sample yielded the 21 T cell receptor beta chains listed below, sequenced in a study of blood T cell repertoires in COVID-19. Method: immunoSEQ multiplex PCR; TCRdb's copy keeps in-frame clones and lacks some. Of 360,000 or so clones in the sample, 89% were seen once. The sample comprised PBMCs or T cells enriched from blood (not recorded which). The receptors come from a woman in her thirties who had recovered from COVID-19.

V is TRBV7-3 and J is TRBJ2-1, with 8 bases identical to TRBD2. The CDR3 sequence is 15 residues long. Germline V gives CDR1 SGHTA, CDR2 FQGTGA. The V segment lost 2 bases and the J segment 6 bases; nucleotides outside the gene matches: 6. The CDR3 DNA sequence: TGTGCCAGCAGCTTAGGCGGGGGGCCTGGCAATGAGCAGTTCTTC. Its protein is CASSLGGGPGNEQFF. The full variable domain, with the rest looked up from reference TRBV7-3 and TRBJ2-1, is GAGVSQTPSNKVTEKGKYVELRCDPISGHTALYWYRQSLGQGPEFLIYFQGTGAADDSGLPNDRFFAVRPEGSVSTLKIQRTERGDSAVYLCASSLGGGPGNEQFFGPGTRLTVL.

This clone was counted many times. The V and J genes are TRBV5-4 and TRBJ1-2, with TRBD1 as a possible D gene (6 bases). The CDR3 runs 15 residues. CDR1 SGHNT and CDR2 YYREEE come from the germline V gene (reference sequence). Trimming took off 0 bases at V and 8 bases at J, with 17 bases between the two ends. CDR3 residues: CASSLVGAAGDGYTF. CDR3 DNA: TGTGCCAGCAGCTTGGTGGGGGCAGCAGGGGACGGCTACACCTTC.

The chain joins TRBV19 to TRBJ2-4; D gene uncertain. The germline gives CDR1 LNHDA, CDR2 SQIVND (reference sequence). The CDR3 is 15 amino acids. V lost 3 bases and J 1 base, leaving 10 bases between the germline ends. In DNA, the CDR3 is TGTGCCAGTAGTATCTCGGGTTTCGCCAAAAACATTCAGTACTTC. Amino acid sequence: CASSISGFAKNIQYF.

The chain combines TRBV18 with TRBJ2-2, with D unclear. Trimming removed 0 bases from V and 6 bases from J, with 11 bases in between. Germline V CDR1 and CDR2: KGHSH, LQKENI. The CDR3 spans 15 residues. This CDR3 is CASSPPITGPGELFF. CDR3 in DNA: TGTGCCAGCTCACCACCTATAACCGGTCCCGGGGAGCTGTTTTTT.

The chain recombines TRBV6-5 with TRBJ2-1; 7 bases match TRBD1. Per germline, CDR1 MNHEY and CDR2 SVGAGI. CDR3 length: 16 residues. Unmatched junction bases numbered 9, after V lost 1 base and J lost 6 bases. CDR3 nucleotide sequence: TGTGCCAGCAGTTACTATGAGGGGGCCGGGATCAATGAGCAGTTCTTC. It yields the protein CASSYYEGAGINEQFF.

The chain is built from TRBV25-1 and TRBJ2-1; TRBD2 matches 8 bases. Germline V lookup: CDR1 MGHDK, CDR2 SYGVNS. The CDR3 is 14 residues long. V dropped 7 bases and J dropped 3; count of bases not matched to a gene: 5. The CDR3 DNA reads as TGTGCCAGCACCTTAGCGGGGATCTACAATGAGCAGTTCTTC. Translation gives CASTLAGIYNEQFF. Complete variable domain (other parts from reference TRBV25-1 and TRBJ2-1): EADIYQTPRYLVIGTGKKITLECSQTMGHDKMYWYQQDPGMELHLIHYSYGVNSTEKGDLSSESTVSRIRTEHFPLTLESARPSHTSQYLCASTLAGIYNEQFFGPGTRLTVL.

This sequence joins TRBV7-2 and TRBJ1-6; tentative D call: TRBD1 (6 bases). From germline, CDR1 is SGHTA and CDR2 FQGNSA. The V and J ends lost 4 bases and 10 bases respectively, with 17 bases between them. This CDR3 contains 15 residues. In DNA form, the CDR3 reads TGTGCCAGCAGCTCCAGGGGCCCCGGGGCCTCACCCCTCCACTTT. Protein product: CASSSRGPGASPLHF.

The table lists this clone with a few counts. The chain is built from TRBV27 and TRBJ2-7; D might be TRBD2 (5 bases). Trimming cost V 6 bases and J 4 bases, with 10 bases left between them. The CDR3 runs to 12 residues. Germline-derived CDR1 and CDR2 are MNHEY and SMNVEV (reference sequence). The chain's CDR3 is CASSAGSYEQYF. CDR3 nucleotide sequence: TGTGCCAGCAGCGCGGGTTCTTACGAGCAGTACTTC.

The rearrangement joins TRBV29-1 to TRBJ2-7; the D gene is possibly TRBD1 (5 bases). Germline V gene data show CDR1 as SQVTM and CDR2 as ANQGSEA. The CDR3 loop spans 12 amino acids. V lost 7 bases, J lost 0 bases, and 10 bases lay in between. The DNA of the CDR3 is TGCAGCGCAATTGGACACTCCTACGAGCAGTACTTC. Translation: CSAIGHSYEQYF.

This chain links TRBV27 with TRBJ2-1; 8 positions agree with TRBD1. The J segment lost 9 bases and the V segment lost 6 bases, leaving 4 bases of the junction unmatched. This CDR3 spans 12 amino acids. Per germline, CDR1 MNHEY and CDR2 SMNVEV (reference sequence). In nucleotides, the CDR3 is TGTGCCAGCAGCTTACAGGGGGGTGAGCAGTTCTTC. Residues: CASSLQGGEQFF.

This chain joins TRBV25-1 and TRBJ2-5, with TRBD2 identical over 15 bases. Losses at the gene ends were 8 bases for V and 4 bases for J; bases not matched to a gene: 2. Germline V gene data show CDR1 as MGHDK and CDR2 as SYGVNS. This CDR3 spans 14 amino acids. The CDR3 DNA reads TGTGCCAGCGGGACTAGCGGGGGGCGAGAGACCCAGTACTTC. It codes for CASGTSGGRETQYF.

The chain joins TRBV10-3 to TRBJ1-5, with D hard to call. Trimming removed 4 bases from V and 5 bases from J, with 9 bases in between. Germline V CDR1 and CDR2: ENHRY, SYGVKD. This CDR3 has 13 residues. The CDR3 DNA follows: TGTGCCATCAGTGGCAACTCGGATCAGCCCCAGCATTTT. This codes for CAISGNSDQPQHF.

CDR3 in amino acids: CASSSDRLSLVEAFF. CDR3 nucleotide sequence: TGTGCCAGCAGCTCGGACAGGCTCTCTCTCGTTGAAGCTTTCTTT. The chain employs TRBV7-9 and TRBJ1-1, with 7 bases that match TRBD1. CDR1 and CDR2 from the germline V gene are SEHNR and FQNEAQ (reference sequence). Trimming took 4 bases from V and 7 from J; bases not matched to a gene: 12. The CDR3 sequence is 15 residues long.

The V call is TRBV9, the J call TRBJ2-7; the match to TRBD2 covers 7 bases. V lost 3 bases, J lost 0 bases, and 6 bases stayed unmatched. The V gene's germline CDR1 is SGDLS and CDR2 YYNGEE. The CDR3 consists of 15 residues. CDR3 DNA sequence: TGTGCCAGCAGCGGAGCGGGAACCCTCTCCTACGAGCAGTACTTC. Protein sequence: CASSGAGTLSYEQYF.

V usage is TRBV7-2 and J usage is TRBJ2-3; 10 bases are a match to TRBD2. The CDR3 has 15 residues. From germline, CDR1 is SGHTA and CDR2 FQGNSA. V lost 5 bases and J lost 2; bases outside the gene matches: 4. CDR3 sequence: CASSRSGGDTDTQYF. In DNA, the CDR3 is TGTGCCAGCAGCCGCAGCGGGGGGGACACAGATACGCAGTATTTT.

The rearrangement joins TRBV28 to TRBJ1-5; 7 nucleotides match TRBD1. CDR3 length: 16 amino acids. Germline V gene sequence: CDR1 MDHEN, CDR2 SYDVKM. Losses at the gene ends were 0 bases for V and 2 bases for J; bases not matched to a gene: 4. The CDR3 reads CASSLWTGLGNQPQHF. The CDR3 DNA sequence: TGTGCCAGCAGTTTATGGACAGGGTTGGGCAATCAGCCCCAGCATTTT.

This chain connects TRBV25-1 to TRBJ2-1, with D unresolved. CDR3 length: 14 amino acids. Germline V lookup: CDR1 MGHDK, CDR2 SYGVNS. Trimming shortened V by 11 bases and J by 2 bases, and 16 bases separated the two germline ends. CDR3 loop: CASESSNAYNEQFF. CDR3 in DNA: TGTGCCTCCGAGTCTTCCAACGCCTACAATGAGCAGTTCTTC.

The chain links TRBV13 to TRBJ2-7; no firm D call. Trimming took off 6 bases at V and 3 bases at J, with 15 bases between the two ends. Per germline, CDR1 PRHDT and CDR2 FYEKMQ (reference sequence). This CDR3 is 14 amino acids long. CDR3 bases: TGTGCCAGCAGTCTCGGTTTGCGGAACTACGAGCAGTACTTC. Translated, it gives CASSLGLRNYEQYF.

This chain connects TRBV5-1 to TRBJ2-1; 8 nucleotides match TRBD2. Losses at the gene ends were 4 bases for V and 2 bases for J; bases not matched to a gene: 5. Germline CDR1 is SGHRS and CDR2 is YFSETQ. The CDR3 covers 15 residues. The chain's CDR3 is CASSISGGPYNEQFF. The CDR3 DNA sequence: TGCGCCAGCAGCATAAGCGGGGGACCCTACAATGAGCAGTTCTTC.

This rearrangement joins TRBV2 to TRBJ2-2; D is perhaps TRBD2 (5 bases). This CDR3 has 15 amino acids. Trimming left V 5 bases short and J 2 bases short, with 12 bases between. CDR1 and CDR2 from the germline V gene are SNHLY and FYNNEI. Here the CDR3 reads CASSKEGVNTGELFF. CDR3 nucleotide sequence: TGTGCCAGCAGTAAAGAGGGAGTTAACACCGGGGAGCTGTTTTTT.

V and J are TRBV9 and TRBJ2-6; D ambiguous. V was pared by 3 bases and J by 1 base, with 2 bases between. CDR1 SGDLS and CDR2 YYNGEE come from the germline V gene. The CDR3 has 13 amino acids. The CDR3 loop reads CASSASGANVLTF. As DNA, the CDR3 is TGTGCCAGCAGCGCGTCTGGGGCCAACGTCCTGACTTTC.